The 20 T cell receptor beta chains below come from one sample, sequenced in a study of T cell changes during pregnancy in multiple sclerosis. TCRdb's copy holds only in-frame clones and misses some; the assay was immunoSEQ multiplex PCR. This sample has 79,000 or so clones; approximately 90% occur once, and the top ten carry roughly 2%. The material was peripheral blood, obtained in the first trimester of pregnancy. The receptors originated from a female donor in good health, enrolled as a control in a pregnancy study.

This chain connects TRBV7-2 to TRBJ1-5; perhaps TRBD1 as D (5 bases). V lost 6 bases and J lost 9, with 12 bases in between. CDR1 SGHTA and CDR2 FQGNSA come from the germline V gene. The CDR3 covers 12 residues. The CDR3 loop is CASSRPGVPQHF. The CDR3, as DNA: TGTGCCAGCAGTCGTCCGGGGGTGCCCCAGCATTTT.

This chain connects TRBV7-2 to TRBJ1-2; no clear D gene. This CDR3 spans 17 amino acids. Germline V gene data show CDR1 as SGHTA and CDR2 as FQGNSA. Deletions cut 2 bases from V and 7 bases from J, with 23 bases between. CDR3 nucleotide sequence: TGTGCCAGCAGCTTAACCCCTTTCCCCCAGGTCTCCTCTGGCTACACCTTC. It yields the protein CASSLTPFPQVSSGYTF.

CDR3 DNA sequence: TGTGCCAGCAGCGACGCAGGGGTGGGTGGCTACACCTTC. The encoded protein is CASSDAGVGGYTF. The J gene is TRBJ1-2, the V gene TRBV6-1; D perhaps matches TRBD1 (6 bases). Germline V CDR1 and CDR2: MNHNS, SASEGT. V was shortened by 6 bases and J by 7 bases, with 15 bases between the two germline ends. The CDR3 is made up of 13 amino acids.

The rearrangement links TRBV28 to TRBJ2-7; 9 bases match TRBD2. This CDR3 region has 15 residues. Losses at the gene ends were 3 bases for V and 3 bases for J; bases not matched to a gene: 6. Germline V lookup: CDR1 MDHEN, CDR2 SYDVKM. For the CDR3, the DNA is TGTGCCAGCAGTTTTTTGGCGGGGGGGCTCTACGAGCAGTACTTC. It yields the protein CASSFLAGGLYEQYF.

The chain has TRBV4-3 and TRBJ2-7; 10 bases are shared with TRBD1. Per the germline V gene, CDR1 is LGHNA and CDR2 is YSLEER. The CDR3 is 14 residues long. After removal of 5 bases from V and 3 bases from J, the junction contained 4 bases not matched to a gene. DNA of the CDR3: TGCGCCAGCAGCACCGGGACAGGGGTCTACGAGCAGTACTTC. It codes for CASSTGTGVYEQYF.

CDR3 sequence: CASSPGTSPPREQYF. DNA of the CDR3: TGTGCCAGCAGTCCCGGGACTAGCCCGCCTAGGGAGCAGTACTTC. This chain connects TRBV6-5 to TRBJ2-7; TRBD2 aligns across 9 bases. V was clipped by 5 bases and J by 7 bases; unmatched bases: 12. The CDR3 is made up of 15 amino acids. CDR1 MNHEY and CDR2 SVGAGI come from the germline V gene.

This clone appeared once. This chain joins TRBV29-1 and TRBJ2-1; TRBD1 aligns across 7 bases. The CDR3 sequence is 16 residues long. The ends lost 1 base at V and 3 bases at J; junction bases unmatched: 9. Germline V gene data show CDR1 as SQVTM and CDR2 as ANQGSEA. For the CDR3, the DNA is TGCAGCGTTGAAGGGTACAGGACAGGTCGCTACAATGAGCAGTTCTTC. Amino acid sequence: CSVEGYRTGRYNEQFF.

Written as DNA, the CDR3 is TGCGCCAGCAGCTTGGACGGGGGTGGCTACACCTTC. Its translation is CASSLDGGGYTF. The chain has TRBV5-1 and TRBJ1-2; tentatively, D is TRBD1 (5 bases). The V and J ends lost 0 bases and 7 bases respectively, with 7 bases between them. This CDR3 is built from 12 residues. CDR1 is SGHRS and CDR2 is YFSETQ in the germline V gene.

The V and J genes are TRBV6-5 and TRBJ2-1; TRBD1 agrees at 7 bases. This CDR3 spans 15 amino acids. V gave up 10 bases and J gave up 4 bases; unmatched junction bases: 13. The germline V gene has CDR1 MNHEY and CDR2 SVGAGI. CDR3 in amino acids: CATSPRTGAYNEQFF. CDR3 coding DNA: TGTGCCACCTCGCCTCGGACAGGCGCTTACAATGAGCAGTTCTTC.

This clone was detected once. The chain uses TRBV7-9 and TRBJ2-6; a weak D match, TRBD2 (6 bases). CDR1 and CDR2 from the germline V gene are SEHNR and FQNEAQ (reference sequence). The CDR3 totals 14 residues. V was shortened by 5 bases and J by 7 bases, with 12 bases between the two germline ends. The DNA for the CDR3 is TGTGCCAGCAGCCCCCCGGGGGTTGCCAACGTCCTGACTTTC. It translates to CASSPPGVANVLTF.

V usage is TRBV19 and J usage is TRBJ2-7; 10 nucleotides match TRBD1. The CDR3 is 12 residues long. V lost 6 bases and J lost 6; bases outside the gene matches: 2. Germline V gene lookup returns CDR1 LNHDA and CDR2 SQIVND (reference sequence). CDR3 coding DNA: TGTGCCAGTAGAGACAGGGGGCTCGAGCAGTACTTC. It specifies CASRDRGLEQYF. The whole variable domain, remainder taken from reference TRBV19 and TRBJ2-7, is DGGITQSPKYLFRKEGQNVTLSCEQNLNHDAMYWYRQDPGQGLRLIYYSQIVNDFQKGDIAEGYSVSREKKESFPLTVTSAQKNPTAFYLCASRDRGLEQYFGPGTRLTVT.

This chain uses TRBV28 with TRBJ1-6; 9 bases fit TRBD1. The V and J ends lost 6 bases and 3 bases, in that order; junction bases with no gene match: 3. CDR3 length: 15 amino acids. In germline, CDR1 is MDHEN, CDR2 SYDVKM. CDR3 sequence (DNA): TGTGCCAGCAGGGGGACAGGGATCTATAATTCACCCCTCCACTTT. It translates to CASRGTGIYNSPLHF.

This chain links TRBV19 with TRBJ1-1, with 8 bases lining up with TRBD1. CDR3 length: 15 residues. Trimming removed 3 bases from V and 3 bases from J; junction bases left unmatched: 6. Germline V gene data show CDR1 as LNHDA and CDR2 as SQIVND (reference sequence). CDR3 nucleotides: TGTGCCAGTAGTATGCGTGGACAGGGCTACACTGAAGCTTTCTTT. It is translated as CASSMRGQGYTEAFF.

V gene TRBV27 combines with J gene TRBJ2-4; tentative D call: TRBD2 (5 bases). CDR1 is MNHEY, CDR2 SMNVEV, per germline (reference sequence). The CDR3 runs 13 residues. The V and J ends lost 5 bases and 6 bases respectively, with 11 bases between them. The CDR3 DNA follows: TGTGCCAGCAGTCCAGGTGGAGGAAACATTCAGTACTTC. It encodes CASSPGGGNIQYF.

This clone was seen a handful of times. The chain couples TRBV27 to TRBJ1-4, with 9 bases that match TRBD1. Trimming took 6 bases from V and 10 from J; bases not matched to a gene: 9. There are 14 residues in the CDR3. The germline gives CDR1 MNHEY, CDR2 SMNVEV (reference sequence). The CDR3 region has the DNA TGTGCCAGCAGGAGGACAGGGGCTGATGTAAAACTGTTTTTT. Residues: CASRRTGADVKLFF. Based on the CDR3 plus reference TRBV27 and TRBJ1-4, the full variable domain is EAQVTQNPRYLITVTGKKLTVTCSQNMNHEYMSWYRQDPGLGLRQIYYSMNVEVTDKGDVPEGYKVSRKEKRNFPLILESPSPNQTSLYFCASRRTGADVKLFFGSGTQLSVL.

The chain carries TRBV4-3 and TRBJ2-2; 8 bases line up with TRBD2. CDR1 LGHNA and CDR2 YSLEER come from the germline V gene. The V segment lost 1 base and the J segment 0 bases; nucleotides outside the gene matches: 1. The CDR3 contains 16 residues. CDR3 protein: CASSQAGGANTGELFF. CDR3 sequence (DNA): TGCGCCAGCAGCCAAGCCGGGGGGGCGAACACCGGGGAGCTGTTTTTT.

The chain employs TRBV14 and TRBJ2-2; D is possibly TRBD1 (6 bases). CDR1 and CDR2 (germline): SGHDN, FVKESK. The CDR3 has 14 amino acids. V dropped 10 bases and J dropped 2 bases, with 14 bases sitting between them. This CDR3 reads CATLGQLNTGELFF. The CDR3 DNA follows: TGTGCCACCCTCGGACAGCTAAACACCGGGGAGCTGTTTTTT.

This clone was counted once. V usage is TRBV5-4 and J usage is TRBJ2-1; 10 bases are shared with TRBD2. Per the germline V gene, CDR1 is SGHNT and CDR2 is YYREEE (reference sequence). CDR3 length: 18 residues. V was clipped by 0 bases and J by 4 bases; unmatched bases: 10. CDR3 DNA: TGTGCCAGCAGCTTGGAACCTAGCGGGGGCCAACGTTACAATGAGCAGTTCTTC. It specifies CASSLEPSGGQRYNEQFF.

The chain is built from TRBV4-3 and TRBJ1-2, with 8 bases aligning to TRBD1. V dropped 3 bases and J dropped 7; count of bases not matched to a gene: 4. CDR1 and CDR2 (germline): LGHNA, YSLEER. The CDR3 loop spans 13 amino acids. This CDR3 is CASSHGDRGGYTF. CDR3 DNA: TGCGCCAGCAGCCATGGAGACAGGGGTGGCTACACCTTC.

Regarding this clone: A read error may produce the germline difference seen at one junction end. The rearrangement joins TRBV7-2 to TRBJ2-7; tentative D call: TRBD1 (6 bases). The CDR3 runs to 14 residues. Germline lookup yields CDR1 SGHTA and CDR2 FQGNSA. The CDR3 DNA follows: TGTGCCAGCAGCTTAAACAGGGCCTTCTACAAGCAGTACTTC. It codes for CASSLNRAFYKQYF.